Listed below are T cell receptor beta chains from one sample, sequenced in a study of beta chain features in type 1 diabetes. Repertoires were generated with immunoSEQ multiplex PCR, while TCRdb's copy carries only in-frame clones and drops some. Of about 150,000 clones listed, about 9.4% are singletons. The sequenced sample consisted of central memory CD4+ T cells from blood. Receptors were obtained from a man aged 25-45 years with type 1 diabetes. The CDR3 runs from the conserved cysteine through the conserved F or W. The D gene is left open where the match is weak. The size of a clone is reported for some rows only, either as once, few or many, or as a class for expanded clones.

V gene,D gene,J gene,clone size,CDR3 protein,CDR3 DNA
TRBV28,TRBD1,TRBJ2-3,-,CASRTGNVADTQYF,TGTGCCAGCAGGACAGGGAACGTAGCAGATACGCAGTATTTT
TRBV6-5,TRBD2,TRBJ2-1,few,CASARGGSYNEQFF,TGTGCCAGCGCCCGGGGCGGGAGTTACAATGAGCAGTTCTTC
TRBV7-2,TRBD1,TRBJ1-2,-,CASSPDRVGGYTF,TGTGCCAGCAGCCCGGACAGGGTGGGAGGCTACACCTTC
TRBV2,TRBD1,TRBJ2-7,-,CASRDRGFQQYF,TGTGCCAGCAGGGACAGGGGATTTCAGCAGTACTTC
TRBV9,-,TRBJ1-2,-,CASTNPGSYGYTF,TGTGCCAGCACCAACCCGGGATCCTATGGCTACACCTTC
TRBV11-3,-,TRBJ2-1,few,CASSAFSSDNEQFF,TGTGCCAGCAGCGCCTTCTCTAGCGACAATGAGCAGTTCTTC
TRBV5-1,-,TRBJ2-1,few,CASSLHSDNEQFF,TGCGCCAGCAGCTTGCACTCCGACAATGAGCAGTTCTTC
TRBV4-2,TRBD2,TRBJ2-2,-,CASSQDRGRAAGELFF,TGTGCCAGCAGCCAAGATCGAGGGAGGGCTGCAGGGGAGCTGTTTTTT
TRBV7-2,TRBD2,TRBJ2-1,few,CASRAGAGDEQFF,TGTGCCAGTCGGGCTGGGGCGGGAGATGAGCAGTTCTTC
TRBV28,TRBD2,TRBJ2-2,-,CASRRLAVNTGELFF,TGTGCCAGCAGGAGACTAGCGGTCAACACCGGGGAGCTGTTTTTT
TRBV2,TRBD1,TRBJ2-1,few,CGAGTESDNEQFF,TGTGGGGCTGGGACAGAATCTGACAATGAGCAGTTCTTC
TRBV9,TRBD2,TRBJ2-7,few,CASSVDSGSRDEQYF,TGTGCCAGCAGCGTAGATAGCGGGAGTCGTGACGAGCAGTACTTC
TRBV27,-,TRBJ1-1,-,CATTPGGNTEAFF,TGTGCCACCACGCCCGGCGGGAACACTGAAGCTTTCTTT
TRBV6-6,-,TRBJ2-7,-,CASRSFYEQYF,TGTGCCAGCAGGTCCTTCTACGAGCAGTACTTC
TRBV11-1,-,TRBJ1-1,few,CASSEVYTEAFF,TGTGCCAGCTCAGAGGTCTACACTGAAGCTTTCTTT
TRBV18,-,TRBJ2-7,-,CASSFQGGYEQYF,TGTGCCAGCTCATTCCAAGGGGGCTACGAGCAGTACTTC
TRBV28,-,TRBJ2-7,few,CASSSGYRAGEQYF,TGTGCCAGCAGTTCGGGGTACAGGGCCGGTGAGCAGTACTTC
TRBV10-3,TRBD1,TRBJ2-2,-,CAIRQGDTGELFF,TGTGCCATCCGACAGGGGGACACCGGGGAGCTGTTTTTT
TRBV6-6,-,TRBJ2-5,few,CASSYPRTDHQETQYF,TGTGCCAGCAGTTACCCCCGGACAGACCACCAAGAGACCCAGTACTTC
TRBV6-1,-,TRBJ2-7,-,CATIRGIYEQYF,TGTGCCACCATTAGGGGGATCTACGAGCAGTACTTC
TRBV5-1,-,TRBJ2-7,-,CASSLGTKGVEQYF,TGCGCCAGCAGCTTGGGGACTAAAGGTGTGGAGCAGTACTTC
TRBV6-6,TRBD1,TRBJ1-5,-,CASRGGGQPQHF,TGTGCCAGCAGAGGGGGCGGCCAGCCCCAGCATTTT
TRBV7-2,-,TRBJ2-5,few,CASSPVTRPGRETQYF,TGTGCCAGCAGCCCGGTGACTCGACCGGGGAGAGAGACCCAGTACTTC
TRBV11-2,TRBD2,TRBJ2-1,-,CASSPTSGAYNEQFF,TGTGCCAGCAGCCCAACTAGCGGGGCGTACAATGAGCAGTTCTTC
TRBV21-1,-,TRBJ2-1,few,CASSNLDASGSRNEQFF,TGTGCCAGTTCCAACCTGGACGCTAGCGGGAGTAGGAATGAGCAGTTCTTC
TRBV4-1,TRBD2,TRBJ2-7,-,CASSRGLAGVGEQYF,TGCGCCAGCAGCCGCGGACTAGCGGGAGTAGGCGAGCAGTACTTC
TRBV19,-,TRBJ2-1,-,CASSIPASYEQFF,TGTGCCAGTAGTATCCCAGCTAGCTATGAGCAGTTCTTC
TRBV9,TRBD2,TRBJ2-5,few,CASSLQSGTGETQYF,TGTGCCAGCAGCCTCCAGAGCGGGACCGGGGAGACCCAGTACTTC
TRBV7-9,-,TRBJ1-2,-,CASSLLTGMGTGYLRGYTF,TGTGCCAGCAGCTTACTGACTGGCATGGGAACAGGGTATCTCCGGGGCTACACCTTC
TRBV5-6,TRBD1,TRBJ2-1,-,CASSLAADRGYNEQFF,TGTGCCAGCAGCTTGGCCGCGGACAGGGGCTACAATGAGCAGTTCTTC
TRBV2,-,TRBJ2-1,-,CASSDANSHNEQFF,TGTGCCAGCAGTGATGCGAACAGCCACAATGAGCAGTTCTTC
TRBV6-5,TRBD1,TRBJ1-4,-,CASMKGGAFYEKLFF,TGTGCCAGCATGAAAGGGGGCGCATTCTATGAAAAACTGTTTTTT
TRBV7-2,TRBD1,TRBJ1-5,-,CASKQGAWQPQHF,TGTGCCAGCAAACAGGGGGCCTGGCAGCCCCAGCATTTT
TRBV5-1,-,TRBJ1-5,few,CASSQGEVDQPQHF,TGCGCCAGCAGCCAAGGGGAGGTGGATCAGCCCCAGCATTTT
TRBV7-3,TRBD2,TRBJ2-1,few,CASSLGLAGGNEQFF,TGTGCCAGCAGCTTAGGACTAGCGGGAGGCAATGAGCAGTTCTTC
TRBV5-1,-,TRBJ2-3,-,CASSPLPGDGSGTQYF,TGCGCCAGCAGCCCCCTACCTGGTGACGGTAGCGGTACGCAGTATTTT
TRBV18,TRBD1,TRBJ2-5,-,CASSRDTGEETQYF,TGTGCCAGCTCACGGGATACAGGGGAAGAGACCCAGTACTTC
TRBV6-1,-,TRBJ2-1,-,CASAFRGIYNEQFF,TGTGCCAGCGCCTTTAGAGGGATCTACAATGAGCAGTTCTTC
TRBV9,-,TRBJ2-1,few,CASSVDNRENEQFF,TGTGCCAGCAGCGTAGATAACAGGGAGAATGAGCAGTTCTTC
TRBV29-1,-,TRBJ1-5,-,CSVGRVGQPQHF,TGCAGCGTTGGGAGGGTGGGACAGCCCCAGCATTTT
TRBV7-2,-,TRBJ2-5,-,CASSLGERETQYF,TGTGCCAGCAGCTTAGGGGAGCGAGAGACCCAGTACTTC
TRBV2,-,TRBJ1-2,-,CASSDLDRSYGYTF,TGTGCCAGCAGTGATCTTGACAGGTCCTATGGCTACACCTTC
TRBV7-2,TRBD1,TRBJ1-2,-,CASSKQGGWGYTF,TGTGCCAGCAGCAAACAGGGGGGTTGGGGCTACACCTTC
TRBV5-4,TRBD2,TRBJ2-3,-,CASSLASGSDTQYF,TGTGCCAGCAGCTTGGCTAGCGGGAGTGATACGCAGTATTTT
TRBV6-5,TRBD1,TRBJ1-1,-,CASSSPDRGNTEAFF,TGTGCCAGCAGCTCCCCCGACAGGGGGAACACTGAAGCTTTCTTT